The present T cell receptor (beta chain) was sequenced within a study of vaccination effects on CD4 cells after COVID-19 (dated by TCRdb to between 2020 and 2023). Regarding the research as a whole: In the ViraFEST assay, PBMC were stimulated with viral peptide pools, and TCR sequencing was then used to find antigen-specific CD4+ T cell clonotypes based on their expansion. Cultures from other donors in the study were sequenced using the Oncomine TCR Beta short-read assay on an Illumina iSeq 100. The full study included approximately nine COVID-19 convalescent patients and a handful of SARS-CoV-2-naive healthy vaccine recipients. Across the study, the median time from the second dose to post-vaccine sampling was 72 days (range 14 to 241). SARS-CoV-2 spike-specific CD4+ TCR repertoires were compared before and after mRNA vaccination in COVID-19 convalescent patients and in infection-naive vaccine recipients. Each well held some 1.9 million PBMC cultured in IMDM containing about 5.5% human AB serum, 8.5 to 10 IU/ml IL-2 and gentamicin, along with 8 to 10 ug/ml peptides. On the study overall, not on this receptor specifically: The study was limited by a small number of convalescent patients and lacked early post-infection timepoints. In healthy vaccine recipients, vaccine-induced clones were almost all SARS-CoV-2 mono-reactive, with only 1 of 255 cross-reactive with common cold coronaviruses. At late post-vaccination timepoints, both infection-induced and vaccine-induced clones showed marked clonal contraction, consistent with waning T cell responses.

Libraries were made using the immunoSEQ multiplex PCR assay. DNA from the cultured and isolated CD4+ T cells underwent TCR beta CDR3 sequencing. In the paper's pipeline: The analysis removed non-productive TCR sequences, trimmed reads to the CDR3 region, and retained only CDR3s that were 7 or more amino acids long. The MANAFEST web app was used to pick out antigen-specific clonotypes by comparing their expansion in peptide wells with that in reference cultures. Positive clones required FDR<0.05 expansion versus reference and all other wells, odds ratio above 5, and frequency above 0.1% in two replicate wells. A clonotype was defined as cross-reactive if the clonotype was significantly expanded both in SARS-CoV-2 spike wells and in at least one common cold coronavirus spike condition. CDR3 similarity was assessed by Levenshtein distance with the stringdist R package, and unrooted trees were built with ape in R 3.6.1. TCRdb took this table from immuneACCESS and kept in-frame rearrangements with V and J called. Such tables lack part of the clones; where checked against another copy, unresolved V genes explain under half of the gap, and the rest is unexplained. The V and J calls and clone size were taken over from that table, and D and trimming were inferred from the DNA. This sample holds tens of thousands of clones; 65% to 75% were observed only once. The ten largest clones take up roughly 8.4% of the sample.

After about 9 days of culture, CD4+ T cells were isolated with the EasySep CD4+ T cell isolation kit. Participants received two doses of either the BNT162b2 or the mRNA-1273 mRNA SARS-CoV-2 vaccine. Healthy vaccine recipients had no prior SARS-CoV-2 infection, confirmed by negative nucleocapsid antibodies before and after vaccination. Half of the culture medium was replaced with fresh IL-2-containing medium on days 3 and 7. Unless otherwise noted, each peptide stimulation condition was cultured in triplicate wells. Using Ficoll-Paque Plus gradient centrifugation, PBMC were separated from whole blood and then either used fresh or cryopreserved at -140C. The QIAamp micro DNA kit was used to extract genomic DNA from the cultured CD4+ T cells. As to this clone: Which antigen it targets is not known. No much larger clonotype is one base removed from it; base qualities were not supplied.

From cysteine to phenylalanine, the CDR3 is 15 amino acids long. The CDR3 DNA has 45 bases and is translated from base 1. For CDR1 and CDR2, the germline V gene lists MNHNS and SASEGT. V lost 0 bases and J lost 1 base, and the count of bases not matched to a germline gene is 0. Sequencing used CD4+ T cells from PBMCs cultured without peptide, obtained after COVID-19 vaccination. The clonotype was recovered from a human donor who received a COVID-19 vaccine. The rearranged chain carries TRBV6-1 and TRBJ2-5; TRBD1 lines up with 9 middle nucleotides. The CDR3 protein is CASSEATGGQETQYF. The DNA sequence is given as TGTGCCAGCAGTGAAGCGACAGGGGGCCAAGAGACCCAGTACTTC.